Following are 3 T cell receptor beta chains from one sample sequenced in a study of CD8 T cells in Susac syndrome. An input of about 0.45 to 1 ug of RNA was subjected to reverse transcription using random hexamers. TCRdb redid the calling of the immunoSEQ multiplex PCR reads with MiXCR, one entry per CDR3 protein. Here the sample spans roughly 75,000 distinct CDR3 sequences, roughly 93% being singletons. The sequenced sample was CD4+ T cells from PBMCs. The receptors originated from a human donor with Susac syndrome.

There are a few counts of this clonotype. J is TRBJ2-7 and V is TRBV20-1; 8 bases are a match to TRBD1. The trim removed 7 bases at V and 3 bases at J, leaving 8 bases unmatched. This CDR3 spans 13 amino acids. Germline V lookup: CDR1 DFQATT, CDR2 SNEGSKA (reference sequence). CDR3: CSGLRGQVYEQYF. The DNA of the CDR3 is TGCAGTGGGCTCAGGGGGCAAGTCTACGAGCAGTACTTC.

The rearrangement links TRBV5-1 to TRBJ2-1, with D possibly being TRBD1 (5 bases). Germline loops: CDR1 SGHRS, CDR2 YFSETQ. Trimming pared 0 bases from V and 9 bases from J, leaving 10 bases between. CDR3 length: 13 amino acids. CDR3 in DNA: TGCGCCAGCAGCTTGGCAGGGCCTGTTGAGCAGTTCTTC. Amino acids: CASSLAGPVEQFF.

The chain uses TRBV18 and TRBJ2-7; 7 positions match TRBD2. The trim removed 4 bases at V and 3 bases at J, leaving 6 bases unmatched. CDR3 length: 14 residues. CDR1 is KGHSH and CDR2 is LQKENI in the germline V gene. The CDR3 DNA reads as TGTGCCAGCTCACGGGGAGGGAGACTCTACGAGCAGTACTTC. This translates into CASSRGGRLYEQYF. Full variable domain (remainder filled in from reference TRBV18 and TRBJ2-7): NAGVMQNPRHLVRRRGQEARLRCSPMKGHSHVYWYRQLPEEGLKFMVYLQKENIIDESGMPKERFSAEFPKEGPSILRIQQVVRGDSAAYFCASSRGGRLYEQYFGPGTRLTVT.